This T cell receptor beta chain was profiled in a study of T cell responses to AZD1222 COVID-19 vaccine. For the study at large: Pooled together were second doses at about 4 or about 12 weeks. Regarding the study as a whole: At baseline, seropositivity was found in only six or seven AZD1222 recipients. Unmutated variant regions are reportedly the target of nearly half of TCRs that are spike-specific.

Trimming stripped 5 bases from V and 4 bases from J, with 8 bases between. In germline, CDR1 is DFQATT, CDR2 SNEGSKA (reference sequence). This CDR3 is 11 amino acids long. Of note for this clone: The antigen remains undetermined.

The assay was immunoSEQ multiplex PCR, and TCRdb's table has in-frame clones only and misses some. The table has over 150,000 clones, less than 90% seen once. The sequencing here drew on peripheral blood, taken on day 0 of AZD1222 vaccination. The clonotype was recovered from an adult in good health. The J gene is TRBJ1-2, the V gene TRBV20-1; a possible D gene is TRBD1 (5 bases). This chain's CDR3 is CSAGTSYGYTF. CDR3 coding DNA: TGCAGTGCTGGGACGTCCTATGGCTACACCTTC.